A selection of T cell receptor beta chains follows, all from one sample in a study of Ad26.COV2.S vaccination and SARS-CoV-2 variants. Method: immunoSEQ multiplex PCR; TCRdb's copy keeps in-frame clones and lacks some. This table holds over 450,000 clones, about 89% found once. The material sequenced was peripheral blood, taken in a trial of Ad26.COV2.S vaccine versus placebo. Source of these receptors: a person aged 18 to 65 who received the Ad26.COV2.S COVID-19 vaccine or a placebo. The CDR3 runs from the conserved cysteine through the conserved F or W. Fields, in order: clone size, J gene, D gene, V gene, CDR3 DNA, CDR3 protein. D genes are given only for firm matches. Some rows have no size entry. The others give once, few or many, or a class for an expanded clone.

clone_size: NA
j_call: TRBJ2-2
d_call: NA
v_call: TRBV3-1/TRBV3-2
cdr3_nt: TGTGCCAGCAGCCGTCCCGGGGAGCTGTTTTTT
cdr3_aa: CASSRPGELFF

clone_size: once
j_call: TRBJ2-7
d_call: NA
v_call: TRBV6-6
cdr3_nt: TGTGCCAGCAGGGACCGTGCCTCCTACGAGCAGTACTTC
cdr3_aa: CASRDRASYEQYF

clone_size: NA
j_call: TRBJ2-3
d_call: TRBD1
v_call: TRBV7-8
cdr3_nt: TGTGCCAGCAGCGATCGACAGGGTTGGGGCACAGATACGCAGTATTTT
cdr3_aa: CASSDRQGWGTDTQYF

clone_size: NA
j_call: TRBJ2-1
d_call: NA
v_call: TRBV2
cdr3_nt: TGTGCCAGCAGTTTAGACCACTCCTACAATGAGCAGTTCTTC
cdr3_aa: CASSLDHSYNEQFF

clone_size: NA
j_call: TRBJ2-6
d_call: NA
v_call: TRBV2
cdr3_nt: TGTGCCGGGCGAAGGGAAGCTGGGGCCAACGTCCTGACTTTC
cdr3_aa: CAGRREAGANVLTF

clone_size: NA
j_call: TRBJ2-3
d_call: TRBD2
v_call: TRBV6-5
cdr3_nt: TGTGCCAGCAGTCCCCGGACTAGCGGGGATACGCAGTATTTT
cdr3_aa: CASSPRTSGDTQYF

clone_size: NA
j_call: TRBJ1-3
d_call: NA
v_call: TRBV7-8
cdr3_nt: TGTGCCAGCAGCTTTCATAGGTTCGGGAGCTCTGGAAACACCATATATTTT
cdr3_aa: CASSFHRFGSSGNTIYF

clone_size: once
j_call: TRBJ1-3
d_call: TRBD1
v_call: TRBV28
cdr3_nt: TGTGCCAGCAGTGTATGGGACAGGGCTGGAAACACCATATATTTT
cdr3_aa: CASSVWDRAGNTIYF

clone_size: NA
j_call: TRBJ2-1
d_call: TRBD1
v_call: TRBV5-5
cdr3_nt: TGTGCCAGCAGCTTGCGGGGGGACAGGGTTATCAATGAGCAGTTCTTC
cdr3_aa: CASSLRGDRVINEQFF

clone_size: NA
j_call: TRBJ2-5
d_call: NA
v_call: TRBV3-1/TRBV3-2
cdr3_nt: TGTGCCAGCAGCCCCCTGGTCCGTCTCGAAGAGACCCAGTACTTC
cdr3_aa: CASSPLVRLEETQYF

clone_size: once
j_call: TRBJ1-1
d_call: TRBD1
v_call: TRBV27
cdr3_nt: TGTGCCAGCAGTCCGATGACAGGGCAGGCTTTCTTT
cdr3_aa: CASSPMTGQAFF

clone_size: NA
j_call: TRBJ2-4
d_call: TRBD1
v_call: TRBV19
cdr3_nt: TGTGCCAGTAGTATGGGGACAGGGAGGTCCAAAAACATTCAGTACTTC
cdr3_aa: CASSMGTGRSKNIQYF

clone_size: NA
j_call: TRBJ2-7
d_call: TRBD2
v_call: TRBV25-1
cdr3_nt: TGTGCCAGCAGTGGGGGCGGGACTAGCGGGGGCGAGCAGTACTTC
cdr3_aa: CASSGGGTSGGEQYF

clone_size: NA
j_call: TRBJ2-2
d_call: NA
v_call: TRBV27
cdr3_nt: TGTGCCAGCAGGCGCGGCGGCGGGGAGCTGTTTTTT
cdr3_aa: CASRRGGGELFF

clone_size: NA
j_call: TRBJ2-1
d_call: NA
v_call: TRBV19
cdr3_nt: TGTGCCAGTAGTACGATCACCTACAATGAGCAGTTCTTC
cdr3_aa: CASSTITYNEQFF

clone_size: NA
j_call: TRBJ1-4
d_call: NA
v_call: TRBV29-1
cdr3_nt: TGCAGCGTTGGTTCGGGGGCAACTAATGAAAAACTGTTTTTT
cdr3_aa: CSVGSGATNEKLFF

clone_size: NA
j_call: TRBJ1-2
d_call: NA
v_call: TRBV11-3
cdr3_nt: TGTGCCAGCAGCTTAGGACAGAGTACCAACTATGGCTACACCTTC
cdr3_aa: CASSLGQSTNYGYTF